This entry lists 10 T cell receptor beta chains sequenced from one sample in a study of chemoradiotherapy in HPV16-positive cancers. Method: immunoSEQ multiplex PCR; TCRdb's copy keeps in-frame clones and lacks some. Of approximately 7,700 clones in the sample, 80% to 90% were seen once. The sequencing here drew on tumor tissue, taken from a patient who underwent chemoradiotherapy. These receptors all stem from a human donor with HPV-associated anogenital cancer.

This clone was seen once. This chain connects TRBV19 to TRBJ1-1, with D tentatively TRBD1 (6 bases). CDR3 size: 14 residues. Germline V lookup: CDR1 LNHDA, CDR2 SQIVND (reference sequence). Trimming left V 7 bases short and J 4 bases short, with 16 bases between. CDR3 DNA: TGTGCCAGTACCCAAAGGGGGTCGCCCACTGAAGCTTTCTTT. Protein product: CASTQRGSPTEAFF.

This clone was picked up a small number of times. The genes are TRBV6-1 and TRBJ1-6, with D possibly TRBD1 on 6 matching bases. CDR1 is MNHNS and CDR2 is SASEGT in the germline V gene. V lost 2 bases, J lost 7 bases, and 9 bases lay in between. This CDR3 has 14 amino acids. The CDR3, as DNA: TGTGCCAGCAGTGAACAGAGGGGGAATTCACCCCTCCACTTT. It specifies CASSEQRGNSPLHF.

This clone was observed a few times. The chain couples TRBV27 to TRBJ1-1; D is unclear. Trimming removed 1 base at V and 5 bases at J, with 11 bases between. The CDR3 spans 14 residues. Germline-derived CDR1 and CDR2 are MNHEY and SMNVEV (reference sequence). CDR3 sequence: CASSLWLGETEAFF. The CDR3 DNA follows: TGTGCCAGCAGTTTATGGTTGGGCGAGACTGAAGCTTTCTTT.

The chain couples TRBV30 to TRBJ1-3, with D unclear. This CDR3 has 13 amino acids. Per the germline V gene, CDR1 is GTSNPN and CDR2 is SVGIG (reference sequence). The V and J ends lost 1 base and 4 bases respectively, with 8 bases between them. The CDR3 region is CAWSGSDGNTIYF. DNA for the CDR3: TGTGCCTGGAGTGGTTCAGACGGAAACACCATATATTTT. The entire variable domain, with the rest obtained from reference TRBV30 and TRBJ1-3, is as follows: SQTIHQWPATLVQPVGSPLSLECTVEGTSNPNLYWYRQAAGRGLQLLFYSVGIGQISSEVPQNLSASRPQDRQFILSSKKLLLSDSGFYLCAWSGSDGNTIYFGEGSWLTVV.

The chain carries TRBV19 and TRBJ2-7; D is unresolved. Germline V gene data show CDR1 as LNHDA and CDR2 as SQIVND (reference sequence). This CDR3 is built from 15 residues. V was pared by 3 bases and J by 2 bases, with 14 bases between. Written as DNA, the CDR3 is TGTGCCAGTAGTATCGGCAGACCGGCTACCTACGAGCAGTACTTC. Protein sequence: CASSIGRPATYEQYF.

The rearrangement links TRBV11-2 to TRBJ2-1; TRBD2 might be the D (6 bases). The CDR3 spans 15 residues. The V gene lost 0 bases and the J gene lost 6 bases, with 12 bases spanning the gap. CDR1 is SGHAT and CDR2 is FQNNGV in the germline V gene. This CDR3 is CASSLERLVGNEQFF. The CDR3 nucleotides are TGTGCCAGCAGCTTAGAGAGACTAGTCGGCAATGAGCAGTTCTTC.

This chain joins TRBV6-6 and TRBJ1-1; perhaps TRBD1 as D (5 bases). Germline V lookup: CDR1 MNHNY, CDR2 SVGAGI (reference sequence). V was pared by 6 bases and J by 0 bases, with 17 bases between. This CDR3 spans 16 amino acids. The CDR3 DNA follows: TGTGCCAGCAGCCCTCTGGGGGAGGGAATGAACACTGAAGCTTTCTTT. It translates to CASSPLGEGMNTEAFF.

This clone was recorded once. The chain carries TRBV5-4 and TRBJ2-5; 10 nucleotides line up with TRBD1. This CDR3 has 13 residues. V was pared by 4 bases and J by 5 bases, with 2 bases of the junction left unmatched. Per the germline V gene, CDR1 is SGHNT and CDR2 is YYREEE (reference sequence). The CDR3 protein is CASSGGQGETQYF. The CDR3 DNA reads as TGTGCCAGCAGCGGGGGACAGGGGGAGACCCAGTACTTC.

The rearrangement links TRBV18 to TRBJ2-5; 8 positions agree with TRBD2. Germline CDR1 KGHSH, CDR2 LQKENI. V gave up 2 bases and J gave up 4 bases; unmatched junction bases: 3. CDR3 size: 14 residues. The CDR3 is CASSPTGGGETQYF. CDR3 DNA: TGTGCCAGCTCACCAACCGGGGGGGGAGAGACCCAGTACTTC.

The gene calls are TRBV5-1 and TRBJ1-5; D possibly corresponds to TRBD1 (6 bases). With 4 bases removed from V and 2 bases from J, the gap between germline ends came to 10 bases. The CDR3 totals 14 residues. CDR1 and CDR2 (germline): SGHRS, YFSETQ. The CDR3 reads CASSEGGGNQPQHF. In nucleotides, the CDR3 is TGCGCCAGCAGCGAGGGGGGCGGCAATCAGCCCCAGCATTTT.